The next 8 T cell receptor beta chains were all read from a single sample in a study of cytomegalovirus exposure and HLA in healthy donors. Use of 60 Vbeta and 13 Jbeta primers characterized the PCR. Profiled with immunoSEQ multiplex PCR; TCRdb holds only in-frame clones, not every one. This sample has approximately 200,000 clones, with around 83% found just once. The material sequenced was PBMCs. The receptor set was obtained from a girl aged 5-17 years in good health and CMV-seronegative.

The V gene is TRBV21-1, the J gene TRBJ1-5; TRBD1, the table's D call, lacks a check against the DNA. TRBV21-1 is reported as a pseudogene. The CDR3 runs to 18 residues. The CDR3 is CASSEKDRAPQGNQPQHF. The CDR3 coding sequence is TGTGCCAGCAGCGAAAAGGACAGGGCCCCTCAGGGCAATCAGCCCCAGCATTTT.

The chain carries TRBV6-5 and TRBJ1-5; D gene uncertain. The CDR3 runs to 14 residues. Trimming removed 5 bases at V and 6 bases at J, with 14 bases between. Germline V CDR1 and CDR2: MNHEY, SVGAGI. The CDR3 nucleotides read TGTGCCAGCAGTCCCGGTCGGTACGGTCAGCCCCAGCATTTT. This encodes CASSPGRYGQPQHF.

A few counts support this clone. The CDR3 loop is CASNFWGQGNQPQHF. DNA of the CDR3: TGTGCCAGCAACTTTTGGGGACAGGGCAATCAGCCCCAGCATTTT. The gene calls are TRBV28 and TRBJ1-5, with 8 bases that match TRBD1. V lost 7 bases and J lost 2; bases outside the gene matches: 7. Germline V gene sequence: CDR1 MDHEN, CDR2 SYDVKM. The CDR3 totals 15 residues.

The sample holds a few counts of this clone. This rearrangement joins TRBV4-1 to TRBJ1-1, with 7 nucleotides matching TRBD1. This CDR3 has 14 amino acids. V lost 6 bases and J lost 0; bases outside the gene matches: 4. Germline assignment: CDR1 MGHRA and CDR2 YSYEKL. The CDR3 DNA follows: TGCGCCAGCAGACCCGGGACAGTGAACACTGAAGCTTTCTTT. This sequence encodes CASRPGTVNTEAFF.

CDR3 coding DNA: TGCGCCAGCAGCCAAGGGGCAGACTATGGCTACACCTTC. Translating gives CASSQGADYGYTF. V is TRBV4-3 and J is TRBJ1-2; D is unresolved. This CDR3 is built from 13 residues. The V end lost 1 base, the J end lost 3 bases, and 6 bases lay between the germline ends. Germline CDR1 LGHNA, CDR2 YSLEER.

The V gene is TRBV28, the J gene TRBJ2-7, with a possible D match to TRBD2 (7 bases). This CDR3 is 14 amino acids long. Trimming removed 6 bases from V and 2 bases from J, with 14 bases in between. CDR1 and CDR2 (germline): MDHEN, SYDVKM. CDR3 loop: CASRNGGTPYEQYF. In DNA form, the CDR3 reads TGTGCCAGCAGGAACGGGGGGACACCCTACGAGCAGTACTTC.

The chain recombines TRBV6-5 with TRBJ2-1; 7 nucleotides line up with TRBD2. Germline CDR1 reads MNHEY; CDR2 reads SVGAGI. This CDR3 contains 16 residues. V lost 2 bases and J lost 8; bases outside the gene matches: 12. CDR3 sequence: CASSYQASGGGDEQFF. In DNA form, the CDR3 reads TGTGCCAGCAGTTACCAGGCTAGCGGTGGGGGTGATGAGCAGTTCTTC.

The V call is TRBV7-9, the J call TRBJ1-1; the D gene is possibly TRBD1 (6 bases). The CDR3 contains 17 residues. Germline CDR1 SEHNR, CDR2 FQNEAQ (reference sequence). The V gene lost 0 bases and the J gene lost 1 base, with 15 bases spanning the gap. The CDR3 sequence: CASSLAVGAGGNTEAFF. DNA for the CDR3: TGTGCCAGCAGCTTAGCAGTGGGGGCGGGGGGGAACACTGAAGCTTTCTTT.